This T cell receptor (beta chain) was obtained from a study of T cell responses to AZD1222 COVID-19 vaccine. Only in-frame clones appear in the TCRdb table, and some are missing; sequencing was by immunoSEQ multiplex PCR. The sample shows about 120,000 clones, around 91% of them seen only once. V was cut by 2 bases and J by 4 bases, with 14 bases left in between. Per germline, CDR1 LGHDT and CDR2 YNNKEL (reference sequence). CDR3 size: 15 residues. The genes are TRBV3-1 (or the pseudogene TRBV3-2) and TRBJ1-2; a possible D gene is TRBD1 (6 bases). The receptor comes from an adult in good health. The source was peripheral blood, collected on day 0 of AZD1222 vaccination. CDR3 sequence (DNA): TGTGCCAGCAGCCAACTCGCGTCGGGGGCCTATGGCTACACCTTC. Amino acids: CASSQLASGAYGYTF.